This TCR beta chain derives from a study of blood T cell repertoires in COVID-19. Overall study context: Sites across the United States, Italy and Spain contributed samples from acute and convalescent COVID-19. PBMCs, B-cell-depleted T cells, or T cells provided the cDNA or gDNA that made up the material.

As handled by the study authors: Amplifying reference gene primers gave estimates of nucleated cell counts. Libraries were prepared by immunoSEQ multiplex PCR; TCRdb keeps only in-frame clonotypes and omits some of them. Clone size and the V and J calls come from that table; the DNA yielded D and trimming. The sample holds roughly 200,000 clones; 80% to 90% are singletons and the top ten take 1.5%. Germline V gene sequence: CDR1 LGHNA, CDR2 YNFKEQ. V lost 0 bases, J lost 3 bases, and 12 bases lay in between. The CDR3 runs 15 residues. The J gene is TRBJ2-7, the V gene TRBV4-2; D possibly corresponds to TRBD1 (6 bases). Sequencing used peripheral blood. The clonotype originates from a man between 18 and 35 years old with active or convalescent COVID-19. The CDR3 loop reads CASSQETGGYYEQYF. CDR3 in DNA: TGTGCCAGCAGCCAAGAGACAGGTGGGTACTACGAGCAGTACTTC.